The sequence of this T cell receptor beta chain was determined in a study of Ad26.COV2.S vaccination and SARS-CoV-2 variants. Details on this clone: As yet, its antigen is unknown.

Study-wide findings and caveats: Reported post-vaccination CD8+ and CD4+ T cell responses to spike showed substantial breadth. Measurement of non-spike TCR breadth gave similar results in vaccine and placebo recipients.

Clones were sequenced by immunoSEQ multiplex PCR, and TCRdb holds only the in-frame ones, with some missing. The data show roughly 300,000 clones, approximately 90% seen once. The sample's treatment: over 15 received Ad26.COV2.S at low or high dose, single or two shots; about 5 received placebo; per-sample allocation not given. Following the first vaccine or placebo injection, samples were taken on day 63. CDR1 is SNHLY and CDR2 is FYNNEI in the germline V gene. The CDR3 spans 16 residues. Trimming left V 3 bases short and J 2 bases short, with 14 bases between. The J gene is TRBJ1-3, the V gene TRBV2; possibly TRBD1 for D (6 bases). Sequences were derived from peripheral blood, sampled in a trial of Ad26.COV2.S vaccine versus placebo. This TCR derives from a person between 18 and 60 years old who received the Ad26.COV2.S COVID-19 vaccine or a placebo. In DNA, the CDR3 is TGTGCCAGCAGTGACCCCAGCGGGGGCCCTGGAAACACCATATATTTT. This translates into CASSDPSGGPGNTIYF.